The clone carrying this TCR beta chain was counted only a few times. Its matching antigen is unknown. This CDR3 contains 15 residues. Germline assignment: CDR1 LGHNA and CDR2 YNFKEQ. V gave up 5 bases and J gave up 6 bases, with 16 bases separating them. The sample originates from a study of T cells in narcolepsy. Notes on the study in general: Same-patient CSF and blood CD4+ T cell clonotypes included HCRT-specific and TRIB2-specific autoreactive ones.

Sequencing used immunoSEQ multiplex PCR; TCRdb keeps in-frame clones, though not all of them. This table holds more than 20,000 clones, approximately 85% found once. The clonotype originates from a human donor in good health. V and J are TRBV4-2 and TRBJ1-4; no definite D call. The sequenced sample consisted of memory (CD45RA-) CD4+ T cells from blood. Written as DNA, the CDR3 is TGTGCCAGCAGCTCCCACCTCGCCCCGGATGAAAAACTGTTTTTT. This gives the protein CASSSHLAPDEKLFF.